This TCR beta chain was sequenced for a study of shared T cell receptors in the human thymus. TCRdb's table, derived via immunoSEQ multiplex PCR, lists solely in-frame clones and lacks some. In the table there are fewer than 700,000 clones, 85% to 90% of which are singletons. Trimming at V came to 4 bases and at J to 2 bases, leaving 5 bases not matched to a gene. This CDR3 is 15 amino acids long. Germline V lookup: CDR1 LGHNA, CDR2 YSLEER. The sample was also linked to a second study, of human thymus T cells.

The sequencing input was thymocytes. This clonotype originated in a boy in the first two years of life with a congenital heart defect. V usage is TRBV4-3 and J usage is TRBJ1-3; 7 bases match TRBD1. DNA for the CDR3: TGCGCCAGCAGCCGGGGCCAGGGGGCTGGAAACACCATATATTTT. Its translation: CASSRGQGAGNTIYF.